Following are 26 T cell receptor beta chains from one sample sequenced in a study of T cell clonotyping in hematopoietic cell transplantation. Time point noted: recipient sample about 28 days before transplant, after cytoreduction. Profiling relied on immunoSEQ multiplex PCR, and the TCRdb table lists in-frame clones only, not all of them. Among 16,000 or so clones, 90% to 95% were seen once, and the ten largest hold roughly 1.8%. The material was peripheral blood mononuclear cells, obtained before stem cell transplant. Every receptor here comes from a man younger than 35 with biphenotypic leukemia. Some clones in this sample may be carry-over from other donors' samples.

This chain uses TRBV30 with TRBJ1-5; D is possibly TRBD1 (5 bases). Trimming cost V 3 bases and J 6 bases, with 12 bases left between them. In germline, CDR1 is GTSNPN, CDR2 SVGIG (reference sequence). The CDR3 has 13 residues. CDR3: CAWSDAGFQPQHF. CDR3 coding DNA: TGTGCCTGGAGCGATGCAGGGTTTCAGCCCCAGCATTTT.

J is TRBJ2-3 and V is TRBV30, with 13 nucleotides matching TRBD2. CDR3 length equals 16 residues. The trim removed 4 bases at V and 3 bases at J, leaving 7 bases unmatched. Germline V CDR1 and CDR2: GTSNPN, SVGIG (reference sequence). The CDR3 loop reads CAWTGTSGVRTDTQYF. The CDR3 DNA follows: TGTGCCTGGACCGGGACTAGCGGGGTAAGAACAGATACGCAGTATTTT.

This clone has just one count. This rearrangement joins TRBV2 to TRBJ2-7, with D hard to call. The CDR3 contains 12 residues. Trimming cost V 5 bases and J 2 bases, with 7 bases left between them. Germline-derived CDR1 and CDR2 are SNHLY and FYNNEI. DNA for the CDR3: TGTGCCAGCAGTAAGGACCCCTACGAGCAGTACTTC. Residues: CASSKDPYEQYF.

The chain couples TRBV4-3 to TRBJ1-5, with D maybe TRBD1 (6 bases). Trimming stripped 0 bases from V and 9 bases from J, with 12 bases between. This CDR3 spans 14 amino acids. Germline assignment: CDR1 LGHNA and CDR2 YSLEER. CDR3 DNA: TGCGCCAGCAGCCAAGAAAAACAGGGATGGCCCCAGCATTTT. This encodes CASSQEKQGWPQHF.

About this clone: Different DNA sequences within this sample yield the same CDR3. The CDR3: CASSFGRGTYEQYF. CDR3 sequence (DNA): TGTGCCAGCAGCTTTGGGAGGGGCACCTACGAGCAGTACTTC. The chain joins TRBV5-6 to TRBJ2-7; 7 bases agree with TRBD2. The CDR3 length is 14 residues. Trimming at V came to 2 bases and at J to 2 bases, leaving 4 bases not matched to a gene. The germline V gene has CDR1 SGHDT and CDR2 YYEEEE.

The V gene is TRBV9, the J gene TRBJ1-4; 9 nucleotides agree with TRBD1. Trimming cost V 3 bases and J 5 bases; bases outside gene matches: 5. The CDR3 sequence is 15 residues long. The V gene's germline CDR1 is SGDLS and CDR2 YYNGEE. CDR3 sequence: CASSAYRGPNEKLFF. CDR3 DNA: TGTGCCAGCAGCGCCTACAGGGGGCCGAATGAAAAACTGTTTTTT.

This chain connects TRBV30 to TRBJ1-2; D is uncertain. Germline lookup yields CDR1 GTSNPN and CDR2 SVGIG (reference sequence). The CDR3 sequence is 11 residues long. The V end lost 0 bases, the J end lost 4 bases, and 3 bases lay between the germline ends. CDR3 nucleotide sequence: TGTGCCTGGAGTGTTGTCTATGGCTACACCTTC. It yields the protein CAWSVVYGYTF.

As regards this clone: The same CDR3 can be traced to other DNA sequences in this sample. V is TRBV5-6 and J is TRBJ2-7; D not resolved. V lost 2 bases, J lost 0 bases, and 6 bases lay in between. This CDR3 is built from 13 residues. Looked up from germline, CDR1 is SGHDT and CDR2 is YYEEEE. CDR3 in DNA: TGTGCCAGCAGCTTCTCCCGCTCCTACGAGCAGTACTTC. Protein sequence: CASSFSRSYEQYF.

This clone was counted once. Written as DNA, the CDR3 is TGTGCCTTGGAGACCACGGGCGAGGGAAACACCATATATTTT. This gives the protein CALETTGEGNTIYF. This rearrangement joins TRBV30 to TRBJ1-3; no clear D. Between the trimmed V and J ends, which lost 7 bases and 4 bases, there was a span of 17 bases. Germline loops: CDR1 GTSNPN, CDR2 SVGIG (reference sequence). The CDR3 is 14 residues long.

CDR3 DNA sequence: TGCAGTGCTAACAGGGGGGAGACCCAGTACTTC. Its protein product is CSANRGETQYF. The chain recombines TRBV20-1 with TRBJ2-5; 8 nucleotides agree with TRBD1. J was trimmed by 5 bases and V by 4 bases; bases with no gene match: 0. The CDR3 consists of 11 residues. The germline V gene encodes CDR1 DFQATT and CDR2 SNEGSKA (reference sequence).

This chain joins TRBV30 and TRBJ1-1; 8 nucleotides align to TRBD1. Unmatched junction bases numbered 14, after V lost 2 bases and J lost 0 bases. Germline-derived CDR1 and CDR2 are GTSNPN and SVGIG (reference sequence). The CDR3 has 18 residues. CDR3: CAWSTWGTYRGLNTEAFF. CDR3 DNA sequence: TGTGCCTGGAGTACATGGGGGACCTACAGGGGGTTGAACACTGAAGCTTTCTTT.

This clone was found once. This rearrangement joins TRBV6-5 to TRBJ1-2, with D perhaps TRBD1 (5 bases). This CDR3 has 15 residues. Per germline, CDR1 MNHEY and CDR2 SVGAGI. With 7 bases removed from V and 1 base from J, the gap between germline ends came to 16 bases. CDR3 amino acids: CASKTRDYYNYGYTF. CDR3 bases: TGTGCCAGCAAAACCAGGGATTATTATAACTATGGCTACACCTTC.

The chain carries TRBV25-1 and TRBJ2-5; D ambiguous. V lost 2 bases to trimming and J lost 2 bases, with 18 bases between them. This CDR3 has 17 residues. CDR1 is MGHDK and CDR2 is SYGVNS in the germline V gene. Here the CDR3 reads CASSEHPRQVWQETQYF. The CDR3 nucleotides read TGTGCCAGCAGTGAACACCCTCGGCAGGTTTGGCAAGAGACCCAGTACTTC.

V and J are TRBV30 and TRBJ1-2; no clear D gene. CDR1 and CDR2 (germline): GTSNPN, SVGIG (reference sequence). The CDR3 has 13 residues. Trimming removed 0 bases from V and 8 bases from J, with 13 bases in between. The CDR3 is CAWSVGLEAGYTF. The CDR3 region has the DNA TGTGCCTGGAGTGTCGGACTCGAGGCAGGCTACACCTTC.

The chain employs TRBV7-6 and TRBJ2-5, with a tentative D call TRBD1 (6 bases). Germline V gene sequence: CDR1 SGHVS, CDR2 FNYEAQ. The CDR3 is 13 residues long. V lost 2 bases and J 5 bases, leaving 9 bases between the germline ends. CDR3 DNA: TGTGCCAGCAGCTTAAATCAGGGGGAGACCCAGTACTTC. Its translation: CASSLNQGETQYF.

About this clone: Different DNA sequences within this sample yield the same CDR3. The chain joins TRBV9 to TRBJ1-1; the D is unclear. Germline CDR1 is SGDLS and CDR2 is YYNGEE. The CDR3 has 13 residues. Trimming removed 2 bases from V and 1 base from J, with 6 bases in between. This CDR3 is CASSVGRNTEAFF. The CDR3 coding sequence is TGTGCCAGCAGCGTCGGCAGGAACACTGAAGCTTTCTTT. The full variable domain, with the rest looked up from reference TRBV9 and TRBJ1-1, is DSGVTQTPKHLITATGQRVTLRCSPRSGDLSVYWYQQSLDQGLQFLIQYYNGEERAKGNILERFSAQQFPDLHSELNLSSLELGDSALYFCASSVGRNTEAFFGQGTRLTVV.

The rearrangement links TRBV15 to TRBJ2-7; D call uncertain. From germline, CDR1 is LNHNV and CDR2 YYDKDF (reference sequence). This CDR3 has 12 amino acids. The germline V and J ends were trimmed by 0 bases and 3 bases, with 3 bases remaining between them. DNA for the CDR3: TGTGCCACCAGCAGAGATCGCTACGAGCAGTACTTC. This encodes CATSRDRYEQYF. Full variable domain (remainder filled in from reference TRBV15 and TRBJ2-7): DAMVIQNPRYQVTQFGKPVTLSCSQTLNHNVMYWYQQKSSQAPKLLFHYYDKDFNNEADTPDNFQSRRPNTSFCFLDIRSPGLGDTAMYLCATSRDRYEQYFGPGTRLTVT.

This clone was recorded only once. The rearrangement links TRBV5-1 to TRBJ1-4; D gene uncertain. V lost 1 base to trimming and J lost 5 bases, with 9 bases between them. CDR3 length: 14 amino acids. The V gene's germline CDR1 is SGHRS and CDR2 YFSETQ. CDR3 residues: CASSLSVTNEKLFF. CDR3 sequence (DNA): TGCGCCAGCAGCTTGTCGGTAACGAATGAAAAACTGTTTTTT.

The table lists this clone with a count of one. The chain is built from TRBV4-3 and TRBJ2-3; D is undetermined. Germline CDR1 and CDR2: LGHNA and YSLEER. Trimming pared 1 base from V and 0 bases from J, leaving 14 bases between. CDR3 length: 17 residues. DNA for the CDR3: TGCGCCAGCAGCCAAGTCCTAGACGGTCTTAGCACAGATACGCAGTATTTT. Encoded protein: CASSQVLDGLSTDTQYF.

The CDR3 nucleotides are TGTGCCAGTAGTATGGACAGGGGAGGCACTGAAGCTTTCTTT. It encodes CASSMDRGGTEAFF. The chain employs TRBV19 and TRBJ1-1; the match to TRBD1 covers 9 bases. Per germline, CDR1 LNHDA and CDR2 SQIVND (reference sequence). The CDR3 length is 14 residues. J gave up 4 bases and V 3 bases, and 3 bases lay outside the gene matches.

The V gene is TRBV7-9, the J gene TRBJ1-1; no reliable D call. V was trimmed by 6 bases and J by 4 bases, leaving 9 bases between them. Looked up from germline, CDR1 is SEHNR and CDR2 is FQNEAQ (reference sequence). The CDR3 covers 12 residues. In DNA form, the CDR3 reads TGTGCCAGCAGAGGGAGGGCCACTGAAGCTTTCTTT. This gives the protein CASRGRATEAFF.

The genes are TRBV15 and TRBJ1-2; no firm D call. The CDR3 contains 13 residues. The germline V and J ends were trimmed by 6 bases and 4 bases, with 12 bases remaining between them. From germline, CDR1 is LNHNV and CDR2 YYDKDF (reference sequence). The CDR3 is CATSPARSYGYTF. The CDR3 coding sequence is TGTGCCACCAGTCCAGCCCGAAGCTATGGCTACACCTTC.

In DNA, the CDR3 is TGTGCCAGCAGCCTCGGACTAGCGGGCTCCTACGAGCAGTACTTC. Amino acids: CASSLGLAGSYEQYF. V usage is TRBV9 and J usage is TRBJ2-7; 11 bases align to TRBD2. The CDR3 has 15 residues. CDR1 SGDLS and CDR2 YYNGEE come from the germline V gene. The V and J ends lost 4 bases and 0 bases, in that order; junction bases with no gene match: 3.

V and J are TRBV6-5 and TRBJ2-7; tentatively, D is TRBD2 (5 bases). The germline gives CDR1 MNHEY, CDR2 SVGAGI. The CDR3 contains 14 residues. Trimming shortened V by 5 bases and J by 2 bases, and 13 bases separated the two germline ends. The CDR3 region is CASSTDGGAYEQYF. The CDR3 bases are TGTGCCAGCAGTACGGACGGAGGAGCCTACGAGCAGTACTTC.

CDR3 coding DNA: TGCGCCAGCAGCCAAGGCCCCTTCTCTGCAGATACGCAGTATTTT. Translation gives CASSQGPFSADTQYF. The chain couples TRBV4-1 to TRBJ2-3, with unresolved D. This CDR3 spans 15 amino acids. The germline CDR1 and CDR2 sequences are MGHRA and YSYEKL. Trimming shortened V by 1 base and J by 4 bases, and 12 bases separated the two germline ends.

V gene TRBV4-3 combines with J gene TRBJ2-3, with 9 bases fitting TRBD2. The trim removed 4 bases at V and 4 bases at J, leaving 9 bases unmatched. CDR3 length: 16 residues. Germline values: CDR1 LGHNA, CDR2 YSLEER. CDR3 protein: CASSLRTSVGSDTQYF. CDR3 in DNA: TGCGCCAGCAGCCTTAGGACTAGCGTAGGGTCAGATACGCAGTATTTT.